This T cell receptor (beta chain) comes out of a study of blood T cell repertoires in COVID-19 (dated by TCRdb to 2020 to 2021). Turning to the overall study: Collaborator samples came from the United States, Italy and Spain and covered acute and convalescent phases of COVID-19. The prospective study material was composed of cDNA or gDNA derived from T cells, B-cell-depleted T cells, or PBMCs. Subjects who had been exposed to COVID-19, were actively infected with it, or had recovered from it provided the deeply sampled blood TCRbeta repertoires that made up the dataset. A freely available public database, intended as a resource for researchers studying the immune response to SARS-CoV-2, is where the repertoires were released. The samples were drawn from two sources: the first 160 participants of the ongoing ImmuneRACE study, and 1,000 to 1,500 subjects contributed by 6 global collaborators. The sample metadata nearly always contained a de-identified subject ID, COVID-19 status, age in years and sex. Where available, HLA class I and class II types were obtained from metadata supplied by the sample provider rather than from assay-based typing. The paper's findings and limits, for the study overall: Clinical and demographic metadata were provided uncurated, with the amount varying by source and participant.

TCRbeta CDR3 regions were amplified from genomic DNA using the immunoSEQ Assay, a bias-controlled multiplex PCR. As for the original processing: The number of nucleated cells in each sample was estimated from the amplification of reference gene primers within the assay. To quantify the absolute abundance of each unique TCRbeta CDR3 rearrangement, sequence reads were collapsed and filtered. Productive Simpson clonality was computed per sample as the square root of Simpson's diversity index over productive rearrangements. The table comes from immuneACCESS by way of TCRdb, which keeps in-frame sequences with V and J called. Part of the clones is missing from these tables; in studies checked, under half for an unresolved V gene and the rest for unknown reasons. Clonal size and the V and J genes are those of that table, whereas D and trimming came from the DNA. A total of about 100,000 clones appear in this sample, around 84% of them only once. The top ten clonotypes cover around 3% of the sample.

From the cysteine through the phenylalanine, the CDR3 covers 15 amino acids. Only the CDR3 DNA is retained, 45 bases long and in frame from the first base. CDR1 is given as MDHEN and CDR2 as SYDVKM, both from the germline V gene. Trimming costs V 10 bases and J 4 bases, and their ends lie 20 bases apart. As to this clone: Its antigen has not been determined. No base-level quality is on record; no much larger clone is a single base apart.

Collaborating institutions collected whole blood in K2EDTA tubes following their own protocols. For TCRbeta analysis, collaborators shipped samples in one of three forms: frozen whole blood, isolated PBMCs, or DNA extracted from either of those sample types. Sequenced material: peripheral blood. This receptor was identified in a man between 45 and 60 years old with active or convalescent COVID-19. The V gene is TRBV28 and the J gene is TRBJ2-1; a tentative D call is TRBD2 (6 bases match). In nucleotides, the sequence is TGTGCCATATCTATTCCGGGAGCAAAATACAATGAGCAGTTCTTC. It encodes CAISIPGAKYNEQFF.